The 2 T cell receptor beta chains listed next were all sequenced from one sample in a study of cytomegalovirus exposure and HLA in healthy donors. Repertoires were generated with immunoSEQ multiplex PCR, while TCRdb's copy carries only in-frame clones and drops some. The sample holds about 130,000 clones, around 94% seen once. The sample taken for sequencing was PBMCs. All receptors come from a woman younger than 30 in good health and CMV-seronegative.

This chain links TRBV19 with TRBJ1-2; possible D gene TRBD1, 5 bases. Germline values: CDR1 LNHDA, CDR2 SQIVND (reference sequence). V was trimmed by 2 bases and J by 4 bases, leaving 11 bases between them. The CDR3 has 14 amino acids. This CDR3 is CASSIQAGRYGYTF. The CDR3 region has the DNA TGTGCCAGTAGTATACAGGCAGGGCGCTATGGCTACACCTTC.

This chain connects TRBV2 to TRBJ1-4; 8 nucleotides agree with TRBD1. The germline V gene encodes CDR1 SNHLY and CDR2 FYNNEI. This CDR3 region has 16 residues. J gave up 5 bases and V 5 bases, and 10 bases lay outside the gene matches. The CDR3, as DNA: TGTGCCAGCAGTCTAGGGACGAGGACAGGGAATGAAAAACTGTTTTTT. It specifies CASSLGTRTGNEKLFF. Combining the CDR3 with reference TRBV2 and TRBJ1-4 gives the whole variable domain EPEVTQTPSHQVTQMGQEVILRCVPISNHLYFYWYRQILGQKVEFLVSFYNNEISEKSEIFDDQFSVERPDGSNFTLKIRSTKLEDSAMYFCASSLGTRTGNEKLFFGSGTQLSVL.